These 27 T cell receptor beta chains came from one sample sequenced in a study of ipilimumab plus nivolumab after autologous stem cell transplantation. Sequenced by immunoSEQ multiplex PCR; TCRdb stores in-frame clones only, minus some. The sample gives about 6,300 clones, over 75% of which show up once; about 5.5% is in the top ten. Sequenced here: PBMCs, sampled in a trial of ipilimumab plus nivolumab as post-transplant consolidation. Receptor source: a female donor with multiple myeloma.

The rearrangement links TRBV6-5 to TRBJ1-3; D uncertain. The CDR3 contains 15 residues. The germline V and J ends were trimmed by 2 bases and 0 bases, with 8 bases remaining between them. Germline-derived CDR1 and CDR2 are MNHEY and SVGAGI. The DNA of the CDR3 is TGTGCCAGCAGTTACGGCGGAGTCTCTGGAAACACCATATATTTT. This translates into CASSYGGVSGNTIYF.

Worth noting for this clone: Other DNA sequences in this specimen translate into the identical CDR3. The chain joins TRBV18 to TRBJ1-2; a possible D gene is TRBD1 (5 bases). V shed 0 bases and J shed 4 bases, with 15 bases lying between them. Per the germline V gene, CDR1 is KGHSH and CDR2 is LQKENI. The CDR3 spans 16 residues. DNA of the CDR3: TGTGCCAGCTCACCACCGTTCGGGGGATCTAGCTATGGCTACACCTTC. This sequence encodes CASSPPFGGSSYGYTF. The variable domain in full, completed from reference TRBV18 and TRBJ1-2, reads NAGVMQNPRHLVRRRGQEARLRCSPMKGHSHVYWYRQLPEEGLKFMVYLQKENIIDESGMPKERFSAEFPKEGPSILRIQQVVRGDSAAYFCASSPPFGGSSYGYTFGSGTRLTVV.

The CDR3 DNA is TGTGCCAGCAGCTTTGGACGGACCTTCTCCTACGAGCAGTACTTC. Protein product: CASSFGRTFSYEQYF. The chain uses TRBV5-5 and TRBJ2-7, with D unclear. The V end lost 2 bases, the J end lost 0 bases, and 12 bases lay between the germline ends. Germline CDR1 and CDR2: SGHKS and YYEKEE (reference sequence). The length of the CDR3 is 15 residues.

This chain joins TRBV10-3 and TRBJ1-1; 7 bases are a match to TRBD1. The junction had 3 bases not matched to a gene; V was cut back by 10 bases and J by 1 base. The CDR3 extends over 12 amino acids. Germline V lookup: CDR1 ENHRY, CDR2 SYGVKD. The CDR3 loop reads CATGTENTEAFF. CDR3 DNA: TGTGCCACCGGGACAGAGAACACTGAAGCTTTCTTT.

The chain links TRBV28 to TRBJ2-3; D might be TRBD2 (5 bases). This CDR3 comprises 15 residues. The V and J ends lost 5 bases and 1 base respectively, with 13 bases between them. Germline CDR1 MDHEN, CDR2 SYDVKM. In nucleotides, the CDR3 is TGTGCCAGCAGTCCGGAGGATAGCCGCACAGATACGCAGTATTTT. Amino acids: CASSPEDSRTDTQYF.

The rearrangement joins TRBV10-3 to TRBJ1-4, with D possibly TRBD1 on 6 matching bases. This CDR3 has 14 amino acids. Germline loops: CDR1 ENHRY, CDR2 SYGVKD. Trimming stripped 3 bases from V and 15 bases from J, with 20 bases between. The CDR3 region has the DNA TGTGCCATCAGTGACACCCAAAACAGGGTAGAATTGTTTTTT. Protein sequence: CAISDTQNRVELFF.

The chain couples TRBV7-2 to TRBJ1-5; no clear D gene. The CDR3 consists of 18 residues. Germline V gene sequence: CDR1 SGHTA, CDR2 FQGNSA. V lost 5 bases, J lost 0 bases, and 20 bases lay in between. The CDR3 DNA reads TGTGCCAGCAGCCGGGGAGGAACAACTCGACATAGCAATCAGCCCCAGCATTTT. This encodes CASSRGGTTRHSNQPQHF.

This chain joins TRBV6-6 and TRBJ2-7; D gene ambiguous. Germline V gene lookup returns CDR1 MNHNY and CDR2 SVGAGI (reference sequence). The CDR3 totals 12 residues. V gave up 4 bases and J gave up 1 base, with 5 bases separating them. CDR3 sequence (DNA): TGTGCCAGCAGTTCCGATTCCTACGAGCAGTACTTC. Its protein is CASSSDSYEQYF.

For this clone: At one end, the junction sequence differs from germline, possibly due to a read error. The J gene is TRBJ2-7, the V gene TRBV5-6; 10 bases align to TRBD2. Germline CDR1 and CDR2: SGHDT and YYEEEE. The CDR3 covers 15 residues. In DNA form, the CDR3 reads TGTGCCAGCAGCTTGGCCGCTAGCGGGAGAAAGGATCCACACTTC. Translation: CASSLAASGRKDPHF.

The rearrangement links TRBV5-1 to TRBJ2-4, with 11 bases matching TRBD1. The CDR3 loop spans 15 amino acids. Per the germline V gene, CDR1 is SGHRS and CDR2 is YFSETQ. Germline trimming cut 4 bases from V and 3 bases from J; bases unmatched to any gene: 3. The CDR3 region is CASSDGTGGKNIQYF. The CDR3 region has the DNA TGCGCCAGCAGCGACGGGACAGGGGGCAAAAACATTCAGTACTTC.

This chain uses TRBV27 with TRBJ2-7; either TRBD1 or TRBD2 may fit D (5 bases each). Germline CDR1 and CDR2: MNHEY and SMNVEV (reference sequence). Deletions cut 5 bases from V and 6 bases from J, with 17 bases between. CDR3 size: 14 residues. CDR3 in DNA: TGTGCCAGCAGTGGCTCACAGAGGGGTTTCGAGCAGTACTTC. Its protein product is CASSGSQRGFEQYF.

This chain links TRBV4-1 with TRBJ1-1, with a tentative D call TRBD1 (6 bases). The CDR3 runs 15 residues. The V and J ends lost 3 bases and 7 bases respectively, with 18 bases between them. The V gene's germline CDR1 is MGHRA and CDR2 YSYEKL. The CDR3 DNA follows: TGCGCCAGCAGCCACAAGGGGGTGGACAGTGATGAAGCTTTCTTT. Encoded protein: CASSHKGVDSDEAFF.

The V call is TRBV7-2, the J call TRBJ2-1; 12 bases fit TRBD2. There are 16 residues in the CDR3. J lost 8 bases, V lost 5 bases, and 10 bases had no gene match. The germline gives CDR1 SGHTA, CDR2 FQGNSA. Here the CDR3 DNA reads TGTGCCAGCAGCATAGACCTAGCGGGAGGGAGGTATGAGCAGTTCTTC. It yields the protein CASSIDLAGGRYEQFF. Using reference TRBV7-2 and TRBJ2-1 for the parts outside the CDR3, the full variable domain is GAGVSQSPSNKVTEKGKDVELRCDPISGHTALYWYRQSLGQGLEFLIYFQGNSAPDKSGLPSDRFSAERTGGSVSTLTIQRTQQEDSAVYLCASSIDLAGGRYEQFFGPGTRLTVL.

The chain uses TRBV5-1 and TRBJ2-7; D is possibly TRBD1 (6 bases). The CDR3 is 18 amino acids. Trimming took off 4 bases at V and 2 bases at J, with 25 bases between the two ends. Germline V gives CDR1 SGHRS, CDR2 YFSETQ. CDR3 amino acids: CASSPLTGTDGAAYEQYF. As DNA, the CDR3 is TGCGCCAGCAGCCCATTAACAGGGACCGATGGGGCGGCCTACGAGCAGTACTTC.

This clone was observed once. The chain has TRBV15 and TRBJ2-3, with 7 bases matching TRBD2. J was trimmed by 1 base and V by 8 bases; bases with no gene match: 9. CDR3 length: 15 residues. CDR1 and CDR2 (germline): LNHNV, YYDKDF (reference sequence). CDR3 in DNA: TGTGCCACCTCTTGGCGGGAGTGGGGCACAGATACGCAGTATTTT. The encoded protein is CATSWREWGTDTQYF.

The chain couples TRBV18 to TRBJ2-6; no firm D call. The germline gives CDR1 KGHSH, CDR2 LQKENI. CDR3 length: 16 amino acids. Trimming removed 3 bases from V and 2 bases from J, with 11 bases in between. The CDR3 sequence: CASSPDGVTGANVLTF. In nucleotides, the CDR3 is TGTGCCAGCTCACCCGATGGTGTGACTGGGGCCAACGTCCTGACTTTC.

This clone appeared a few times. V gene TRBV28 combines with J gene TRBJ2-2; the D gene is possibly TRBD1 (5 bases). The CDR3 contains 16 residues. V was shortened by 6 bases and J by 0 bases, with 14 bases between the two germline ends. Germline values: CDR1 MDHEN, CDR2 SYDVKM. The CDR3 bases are TGTGCCAGCAGAAGCCCGACAGTCGCGAACACCGGGGAGCTGTTTTTT. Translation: CASRSPTVANTGELFF. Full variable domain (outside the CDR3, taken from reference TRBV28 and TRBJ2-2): DVKVTQSSRYLVKRTGEKVFLECVQDMDHENMFWYRQDPGLGLRLIYFSYDVKMKEKGDIPEGYSVSREKKERFSLILESASTNQTSMYLCASRSPTVANTGELFFGEGSRLTVL.

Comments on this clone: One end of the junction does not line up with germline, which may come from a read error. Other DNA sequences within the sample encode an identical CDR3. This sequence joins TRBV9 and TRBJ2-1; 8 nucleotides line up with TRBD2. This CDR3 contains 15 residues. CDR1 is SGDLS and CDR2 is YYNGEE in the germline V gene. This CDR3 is CASSLAGGPLNEQFF. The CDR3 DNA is TGCGCCAGCAGCCTGGCGGGAGGACCACTCAATGAGCAGTTCTTC.

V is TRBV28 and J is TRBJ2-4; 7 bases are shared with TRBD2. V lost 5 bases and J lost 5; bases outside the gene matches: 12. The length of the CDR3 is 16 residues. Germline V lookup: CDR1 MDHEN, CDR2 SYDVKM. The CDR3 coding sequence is TGTGCCAGCAGTGCCCGGGGAGCGGGAAGGCAAAACATTCAGTACTTC. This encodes CASSARGAGRQNIQYF.

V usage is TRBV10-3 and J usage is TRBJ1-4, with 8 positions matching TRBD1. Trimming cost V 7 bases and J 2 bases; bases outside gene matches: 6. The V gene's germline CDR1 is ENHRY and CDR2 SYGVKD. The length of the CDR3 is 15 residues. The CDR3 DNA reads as TGTGCCATCAAAGAGGACAGGGCGACTAATGAAAAACTGTTTTTT. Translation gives CAIKEDRATNEKLFF.

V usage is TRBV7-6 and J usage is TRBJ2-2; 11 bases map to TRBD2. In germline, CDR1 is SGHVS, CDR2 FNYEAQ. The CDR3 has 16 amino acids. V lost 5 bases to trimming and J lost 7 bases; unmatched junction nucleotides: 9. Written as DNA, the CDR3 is TGTGCCAGCAGCCAAGGACTAGCGGGCGTCTTCGGGGAGCTGTTTTTT. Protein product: CASSQGLAGVFGELFF.

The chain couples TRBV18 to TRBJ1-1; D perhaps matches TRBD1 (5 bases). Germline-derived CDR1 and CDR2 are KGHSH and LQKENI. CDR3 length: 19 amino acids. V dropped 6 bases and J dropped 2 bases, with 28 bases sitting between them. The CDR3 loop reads CASSLYSQGRVGSNTEAFF. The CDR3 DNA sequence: TGTGCCAGCTCCCTATACTCCCAGGGACGGGTCGGGAGCAACACTGAAGCTTTCTTT.

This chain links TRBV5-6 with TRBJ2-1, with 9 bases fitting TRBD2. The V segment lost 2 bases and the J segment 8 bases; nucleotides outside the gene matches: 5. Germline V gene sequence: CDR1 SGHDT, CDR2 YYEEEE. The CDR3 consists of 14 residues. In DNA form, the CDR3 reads TGTGCCAGCAGCTTTGGACTAGCGATCGATGAGCAGTTCTTC. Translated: CASSFGLAIDEQFF. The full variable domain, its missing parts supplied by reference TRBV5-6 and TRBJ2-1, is DAGVTQSPTHLIKTRGQQVTLRCSPKSGHDTVSWYQQALGQGPQFIFQYYEEEERQRGNFPDRFSGHQFPNYSSELNVNALLLGDSALYLCASSFGLAIDEQFFGPGTRLTVL.

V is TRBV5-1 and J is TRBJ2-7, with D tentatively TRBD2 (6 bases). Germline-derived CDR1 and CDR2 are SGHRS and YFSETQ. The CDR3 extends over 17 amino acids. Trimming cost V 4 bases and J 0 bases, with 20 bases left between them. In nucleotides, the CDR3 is TGCGCCAGCAGCCCTCATCACGCCAGGGAGGTCTCCTACGAGCAGTACTTC. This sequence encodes CASSPHHAREVSYEQYF.

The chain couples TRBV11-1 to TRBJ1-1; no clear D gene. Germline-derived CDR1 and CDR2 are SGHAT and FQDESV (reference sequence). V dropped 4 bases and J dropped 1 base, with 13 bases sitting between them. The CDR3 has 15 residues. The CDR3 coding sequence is TGTGCCAGCAGCTCCTATGGATCGGGGAACACTGAAGCTTTCTTT. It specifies CASSSYGSGNTEAFF.

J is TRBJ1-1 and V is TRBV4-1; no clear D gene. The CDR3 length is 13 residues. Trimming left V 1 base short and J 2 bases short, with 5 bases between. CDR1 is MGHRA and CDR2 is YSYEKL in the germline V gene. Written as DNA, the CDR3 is TGCGCCAGCAGCCAAGTCACTAACACTGAAGCTTTCTTT. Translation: CASSQVTNTEAFF.

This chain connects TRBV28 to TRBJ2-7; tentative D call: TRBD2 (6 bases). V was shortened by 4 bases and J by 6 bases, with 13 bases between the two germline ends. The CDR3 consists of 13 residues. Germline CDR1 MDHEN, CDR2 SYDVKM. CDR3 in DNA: TGTGCCAGCAGTTCCCTCGGGACTCCCGAGCAGTACTTC. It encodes CASSSLGTPEQYF.